Listed below are T cell receptor beta chains from one sample, sequenced in a study of vaccination effects on CD4 cells after COVID-19. Their antigens remain unidentified. Sequenced by immunoSEQ multiplex PCR; TCRdb stores in-frame clones only, minus some. The sample includes under 40,000 clones, around four fifths of them seen just once. The sequencing here drew on CD4+ T cells from PBMCs cultured with HCoV-NL63 spike peptides, taken after COVID-19 vaccination. The source of these receptors is a human donor who received a COVID-19 vaccine. Some clones in this sample may be carry-over from other donors' samples. Each CDR3 is given with its conserved first and last residue. The order of the fields is J gene, V gene, CDR3 length, CDR3 protein.

TRBJ1-6	TRBV30	13	CAWSSGNNSPLHF
TRBJ1-2	TRBV2	11	CASSDKGGYTF
TRBJ1-1	TRBV21-1	14	CASRKGQASTEAFF
TRBJ1-1	TRBV21-1	19	CASSKRGKLPTRGNTEAFF
TRBJ2-3	TRBV6-1	18	CASSEERWAGGPRDTQYF
TRBJ2-1	TRBV13	15	CASSPREGARNEQFF
TRBJ2-2	TRBV3-1/TRBV3-2	19	CASSQDERLGTYRTGELFF
TRBJ1-1	TRBV7-2	15	CASSLAGQLNTEAFF
TRBJ1-6	TRBV5-4	15	CASSLAQGANSPLHF
TRBJ1-5	TRBV23-1	14	CASTQGQRSRPQHF
TRBJ1-1	TRBV5-8	16	CASPSGLDRVTTEAFF
TRBJ1-6	TRBV5-4	14	CASSLQGADSPLHF
TRBJ2-1	TRBV5-1	16	CASSRVLAGGHNEQFF
TRBJ2-3	TRBV11-3	20	CASTLPTGVSTFPSTDTQYF
TRBJ1-5	TRBV12-1	14	CASSSPPSGQPQHF
TRBJ2-3	TRBV7-2	15	CASSGPSGGAGTQYF
TRBJ2-2	TRBV6-6	15	CASSFRGQDTGELFF
TRBJ1-2	TRBV12-3/TRBV12-4	12	CASSFGGQGYTF
TRBJ2-4	TRBV4-3	14	CASSFSGGADIQYF
TRBJ2-2	TRBV25-1	12	CASRQNTGELFF
TRBJ1-4	TRBV6-6	13	CASSEDTNEKLFF
TRBJ2-1	TRBV18	12	CASSRGSNEQFF
TRBJ1-5	TRBV10-1	13	CAGSESSLAPQHF
TRBJ1-3	TRBV27	14	CASSFGAGSNTIYF
TRBJ1-5	TRBV18	14	CASSPTDSNQPQHF
TRBJ1-1	TRBV7-9	15	CASSLARGWNTEAFF
TRBJ1-6	TRBV5-8	13	CASSLGLNSPLHF
TRBJ2-1	TRBV6-5	14	CASSYGGRRNEQFF
TRBJ2-3	TRBV7-2	16	CASSLAEGGGANTQYF
TRBJ2-5	TRBV5-8	17	CASSSGQSLAGEETQYF